The rows below give T cell receptor beta chains drawn from one sample of a study of T cell responses to AZD1222 COVID-19 vaccine. Repertoires were generated with immunoSEQ multiplex PCR, while TCRdb's copy carries only in-frame clones and drops some. The sample consists of about 120,000 clones, approximately 90% of them appearing once. This material consisted of peripheral blood, taken 28 days after the second AZD1222 dose. The receptors shown here come from an adult who received the AZD1222 COVID-19 vaccine. CDR3s include the opening cysteine and the closing phenylalanine or tryptophan. The D gene is left open where the match is weak. Size is stated for part of the rows, as once, few or many counts, or as a class when the clone is expanded.

>TRBJ1-4|.|.|TRBV19
TGTGCCACCGCGGGGAGTGCTAATGAAAAACTGTTTTTT
CATAGSANEKLFF
>TRBJ2-7|.|once|TRBV3-1/TRBV3-2
TGTGCCAGCAGCCCCTTGGGGCAGGGGGGCTCCTACGAGCAGTACTTC
CASSPLGQGGSYEQYF
>TRBJ1-1|.|.|TRBV6-5
TGTGCCAGCAGCCGGCGGGGGGCGCCCACTGAAGCTTTCTTT
CASSRRGAPTEAFF
>TRBJ2-7|.|once|TRBV29-1
TGCAGCGTTGAACAGGGGAATTTTTTAGCCAAGGGCGAGCAGTACTTC
CSVEQGNFLAKGEQYF
>TRBJ1-3|TRBD1|few|TRBV7-2
TGTGCCAGCAGCGCGACAGGGGCTGGAAACACCATATATTTT
CASSATGAGNTIYF
>TRBJ1-5|TRBD1|once|TRBV7-8
TGTGCCAGCAGTTCAGGGGGCTACGGTCAGCCCCAGCATTTT
CASSSGGYGQPQHF
>TRBJ1-1|.|.|TRBV6-1
TGTGCCAGCAGTGAAGCATCATCGAACACTGAAGCTTTCTTT
CASSEASSNTEAFF
>TRBJ2-5|.|.|TRBV11-2
TGTGCCAGCAGTCAGGGGGAGACCCAGTACTTC
CASSQGETQYF
>TRBJ2-7|.|.|TRBV3-1/TRBV3-2
TGTGCCAGCAGCCAAGGCTTCTCCTACGAGCAGTACTTC
CASSQGFSYEQYF
>TRBJ1-6|.|few|TRBV5-1
TGCGCCAGCAGCGCGACGGACCCTTATAATTCACCCCTCCACTTT
CASSATDPYNSPLHF
>TRBJ1-1|TRBD1|.|TRBV13
TGTGCCAGCAGCTTAGCCCCCGGGACAGAGCCGAACACTGAAGCTTTCTTT
CASSLAPGTEPNTEAFF
>TRBJ2-1|.|.|TRBV5-4
TGTGCCAGCAGCACCGCCGGGAGCTCCTACAATGAGCAGTTCTTC
CASSTAGSSYNEQFF